The TCR beta chain under discussion was sequenced for a study of CXCR3-negative and CXCR3-positive naive CD8 T cells. Broader study findings: Memory CD8+ cells showed much lower diversity, while both naive subsets were comparably high. Relative to CXCR3-negative naive cells, CXCR3-positive naive cells had more hydrophobic TRB CDR3s.

This CDR3 contains 12 residues. The germline V gene encodes CDR1 MDHEN and CDR2 SYDVKM. The study made its TRB cDNA libraries by 5' RACE, adding UMI labels. With the 5' RACE reads reprocessed, TCRdb shows one record per CDR3 protein and no DNA. Here the sample table reports approximately 88,000 distinct CDR3 sequences. On this clonotype itself: Its antigen remains unidentified.

The source of this sequence is a human donor in good health. Some clones in this sample may be carry-over from other donors' samples. Sequenced: naive CXCR3- CD8+ T cells from blood. Subset given: CD45RO-CCR7+CD27+CD95- naive CD8+ T cells lacking CXCR3 (TNR3-). The chain recombines TRBV28 with TRBJ2-5. CDR3 sequence reads: CASTDVSETQYF. Based on the CDR3 plus reference TRBV28 and TRBJ2-5, the full variable domain is DVKVTQSSRYLVKRTGEKVFLECVQDMDHENMFWYRQDPGLGLRLIYFSYDVKMKEKGDIPEGYSVSREKKERFSLILESASTNQTSMYLCASTDVSETQYFGPGTRLLVL.